This T cell receptor beta chain was recorded in a study of cytomegalovirus exposure and HLA in healthy donors. Broader study findings: It was reportedly the case that the classifier diagnosed cytomegalovirus status with high specificity and sensitivity.

TCRdb keeps only in-frame clones here, not all; method: immunoSEQ multiplex PCR. The sample records some 59,000 clones, 89% being singletons. V lost 5 bases, J lost 2 bases, and 11 bases stayed unmatched. CDR3 length: 17 residues. CDR1 and CDR2 from the germline V gene are LNHDA and SQIVND (reference sequence). As to this clone: No antigen is known for it.

Input material: PBMCs. This chain uses TRBV19 with TRBJ2-3; 9 bases map to TRBD1. The TCR originated in a young woman in good health and CMV-seronegative. The CDR3 DNA reads as TGTGCCAGTAGTGTCCTACCGGGACAGGGCGTCACAGATACGCAGTATTTT. It specifies CASSVLPGQGVTDTQYF.